This is a list of T cell receptor beta chains from one sample in a study of cytomegalovirus exposure and HLA in healthy donors. Generated by immunoSEQ multiplex PCR, the TCRdb table keeps only in-frame clones and is missing some. The data show 120,000 or so clones, with roughly 85% seen just once and roughly 4% held by the top ten. The sequenced sample consisted of PBMCs. The receptor set was obtained from a woman aged 40 to 55 in good health and CMV-seropositive. Both conserved end residues are part of each CDR3.

j_call	v_call	cdr3_length	cdr3_aa
TRBJ2-5	TRBV28	17	CASTLEGLAGVEETQYF
TRBJ2-1	TRBV10-2	15	CASTVGQGAYNEQFF
TRBJ2-7	TRBV11-2	15	CASSLDRARGGEQYF
TRBJ1-4	TRBV6-1	13	CASNPTGNEKLFF
TRBJ1-4	TRBV18	15	CASSATGGTNEKLFF
TRBJ1-1	TRBV15	16	CATSRVVGTGNTEAFF
NA	TRBV6-6	15	CASSPMLAQSYEQYF
TRBJ2-6	TRBV6-6	16	CASRKGLRSGANVLTF
TRBJ1-2	TRBV2	15	CASSETGTPVYGYTF
TRBJ2-3	TRBV9	11	CASSSGDTQYF
TRBJ2-7	TRBV5-1	19	CATPGPPGQGESGRDEQYF
TRBJ2-7	TRBV7-2	14	CASSLALSVYEQYF
TRBJ2-7	TRBV7-9	14	CASSSAGTSGSPYF
TRBJ2-3	TRBV5-1	16	CASSLSLAGGADTQYF
TRBJ2-1	TRBV7-2	15	CASSRREGTYNEQFF
TRBJ1-5	TRBV7-2	15	CASSLDRGEGQPQHF
TRBJ2-7	TRBV7-8	19	CASSLALGNSGSDYYEQYF
TRBJ2-1	TRBV29-1	13	CSTSGTVINEQFF
TRBJ2-1	TRBV4-1	15	CASSTGLAVYNEQFF
TRBJ2-2	TRBV11-1	17	CASSLDVSGRAPGELFF
TRBJ2-3	TRBV19	16	CASSITPSGGTDTQYF
TRBJ1-5	TRBV10-3	16	CAISEDYDISNQPQHF
TRBJ2-7	TRBV10-3	12	CAIRTNLYEQYF
NA	TRBV5-8	14	CASSTGLTTYEQYF
TRBJ2-3	TRBV11-2	15	CASRYSGSRTDTQYF
TRBJ2-2	TRBV5-1	15	CASSWREPNTGELFF
TRBJ2-1	TRBV9	14	CASSVTSADNEQFF
TRBJ2-2	TRBV19	16	CASSIGIGLAGGELFF
TRBJ2-1	TRBV5-1	15	CASSWRDRSIDEQFF
TRBJ2-7	TRBV10-1	14	CASRAGTGLDEQYF
TRBJ2-3	TRBV9	13	CASSSGTGDTQYF
TRBJ2-7	TRBV5-6	15	CASSMAGTASYEQYF
TRBJ1-6	TRBV7-2	15	CASSGTDRGHSPLHF
TRBJ1-3	TRBV2	14	CASRSDREWDTIYF
TRBJ2-6	TRBV30	15	CAWSDRVSGANVLTF
TRBJ2-2	TRBV10-1	13	CASSQQGSGELFF
TRBJ2-4	TRBV6-1	18	CASSESDVARGAKNIQYF
TRBJ2-7	TRBV27	14	CASRLAGSGYEQYF
TRBJ2-7	TRBV5-1	14	CASSTGQGGYEQYF
TRBJ2-2	TRBV7-3	15	CASSPTQRGTGELFF
TRBJ1-3	TRBV13	15	CASRDRDRAGNTIYF
TRBJ1-2	TRBV28	16	CASRIDRQATNYGYTF
TRBJ2-1	TRBV28	17	CASSPAGLAGSYNEQFF
TRBJ2-7	TRBV30	13	CAWSLTGAYEQYF